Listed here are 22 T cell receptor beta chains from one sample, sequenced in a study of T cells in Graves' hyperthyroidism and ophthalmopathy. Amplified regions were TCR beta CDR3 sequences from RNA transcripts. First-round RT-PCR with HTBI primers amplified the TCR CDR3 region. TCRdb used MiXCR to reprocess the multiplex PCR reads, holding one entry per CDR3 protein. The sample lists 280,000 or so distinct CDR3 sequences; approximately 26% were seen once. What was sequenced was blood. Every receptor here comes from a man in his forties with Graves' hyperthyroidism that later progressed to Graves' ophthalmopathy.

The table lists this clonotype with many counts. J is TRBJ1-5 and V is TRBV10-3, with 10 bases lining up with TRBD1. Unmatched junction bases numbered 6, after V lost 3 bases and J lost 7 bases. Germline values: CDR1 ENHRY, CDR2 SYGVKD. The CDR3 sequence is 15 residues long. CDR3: CAISDSGQGFQPQHF. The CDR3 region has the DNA TGTGCCATCAGTGATTCGGGACAGGGGTTCCAGCCCCAGCATTTT.

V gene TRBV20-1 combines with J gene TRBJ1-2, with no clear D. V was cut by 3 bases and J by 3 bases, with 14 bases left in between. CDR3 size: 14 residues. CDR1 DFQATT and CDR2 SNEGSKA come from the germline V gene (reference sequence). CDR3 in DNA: TGCAGTGCTAGTAACCTGGCGGCTGACTATGGCTACACCTTC. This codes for CSASNLAADYGYTF.

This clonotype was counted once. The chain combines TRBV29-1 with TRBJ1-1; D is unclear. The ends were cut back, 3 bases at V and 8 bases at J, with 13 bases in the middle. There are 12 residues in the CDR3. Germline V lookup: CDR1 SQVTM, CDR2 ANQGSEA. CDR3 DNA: TGCAGCGTTGATGACTCGGGGAGAGAAGCTTTCTTT. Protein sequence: CSVDDSGREAFF.

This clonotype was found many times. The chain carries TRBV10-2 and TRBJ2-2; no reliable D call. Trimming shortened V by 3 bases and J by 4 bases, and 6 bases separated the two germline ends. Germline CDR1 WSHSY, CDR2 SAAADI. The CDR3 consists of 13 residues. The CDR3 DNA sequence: TGCGCCAGCAGTGACTGGGGCACCGGGGAGCTGTTTTTT. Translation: CASSDWGTGELFF.

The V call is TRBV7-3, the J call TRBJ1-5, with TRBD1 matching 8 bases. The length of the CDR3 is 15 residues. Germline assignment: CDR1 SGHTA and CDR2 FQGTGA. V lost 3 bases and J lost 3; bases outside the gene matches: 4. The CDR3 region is CASSLDRVTNQPQHF. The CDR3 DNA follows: TGTGCCAGCAGCTTGGACAGGGTGACCAATCAGCCCCAGCATTTT. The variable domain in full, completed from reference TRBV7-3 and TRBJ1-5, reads GAGVSQTPSNKVTEKGKYVELRCDPISGHTALYWYRQSLGQGPEFLIYFQGTGAADDSGLPNDRFFAVRPEGSVSTLKIQRTERGDSAVYLCASSLDRVTNQPQHFGDGTRLSIL.

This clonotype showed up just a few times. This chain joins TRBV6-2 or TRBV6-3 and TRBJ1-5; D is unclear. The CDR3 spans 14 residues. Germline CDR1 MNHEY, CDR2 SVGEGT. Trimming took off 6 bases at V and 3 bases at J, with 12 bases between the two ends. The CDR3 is CASRSSVLNQPQHF. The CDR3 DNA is TGTGCCAGCAGAAGTTCGGTGCTCAATCAGCCCCAGCATTTT.

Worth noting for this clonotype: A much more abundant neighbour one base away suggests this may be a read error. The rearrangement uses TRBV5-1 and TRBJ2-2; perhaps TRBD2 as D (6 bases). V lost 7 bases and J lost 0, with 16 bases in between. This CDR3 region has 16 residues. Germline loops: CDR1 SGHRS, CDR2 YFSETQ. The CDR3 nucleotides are TGCGCCAGCGGACGCGGGGCAGGAACGAACACCGGGGAGCTGTTTTTT. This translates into CASGRGAGTNTGELFF.

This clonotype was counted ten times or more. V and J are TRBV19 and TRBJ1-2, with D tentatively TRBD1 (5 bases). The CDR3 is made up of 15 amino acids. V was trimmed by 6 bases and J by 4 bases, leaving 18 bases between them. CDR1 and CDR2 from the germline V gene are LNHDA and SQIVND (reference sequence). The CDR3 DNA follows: TGTGCCAGTAGGATAAACCGGGACGGAAGCTATGGCTACACCTTC. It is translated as CASRINRDGSYGYTF.

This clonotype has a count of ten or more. The chain's CDR3 is CASLKAVNTEAFF. The CDR3 region has the DNA TGCGCCAGCTTGAAGGCGGTGAACACTGAAGCTTTCTTT. The V and J genes are TRBV5-1 and TRBJ1-1; no clear D gene. Per germline, CDR1 SGHRS and CDR2 YFSETQ. V shed 7 bases and J shed 0 bases, with 10 bases lying between them. This CDR3 is built from 13 residues. The variable domain in full, with the rest retrieved from reference TRBV5-1 and TRBJ1-1, is KAGVTQTPRYLIKTRGQQVTLSCSPISGHRSVSWYQQTPGQGLQFLFEYFSETQRNKGNFPGRFSGRQFSNSRSEMNVSTLELGDSALYLCASLKAVNTEAFFGQGTRLTVV.

DNA for the CDR3: TGTGCCAGCAGTTTATCAGGGACAGGGGTTCCCGAAGCTTTCTTT. Its protein is CASSLSGTGVPEAFF. The J gene is TRBJ1-1, the V gene TRBV27, with 10 positions matching TRBD1. Per germline, CDR1 MNHEY and CDR2 SMNVEV (reference sequence). V shed 0 bases, J shed 8 bases, and the junction held 6 bases outside the gene matches. The CDR3 contains 15 residues.

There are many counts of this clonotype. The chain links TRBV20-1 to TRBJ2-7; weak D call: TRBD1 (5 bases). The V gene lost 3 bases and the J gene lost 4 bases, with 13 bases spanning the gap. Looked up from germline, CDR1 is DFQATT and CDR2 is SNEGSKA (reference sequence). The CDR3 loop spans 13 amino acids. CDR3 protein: CSASSGLSYEQYF. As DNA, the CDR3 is TGCAGTGCTAGTTCAGGGCTCTCTTACGAGCAGTACTTC.

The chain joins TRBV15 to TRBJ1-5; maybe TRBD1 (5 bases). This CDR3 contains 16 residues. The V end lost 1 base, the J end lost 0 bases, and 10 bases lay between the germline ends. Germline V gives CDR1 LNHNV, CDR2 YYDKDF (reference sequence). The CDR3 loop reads CATSRGDSNSNQPQHF. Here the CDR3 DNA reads TGTGCCACCAGCAGAGGGGACTCCAATAGCAATCAGCCCCAGCATTTT. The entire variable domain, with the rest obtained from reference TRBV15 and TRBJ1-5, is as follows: DAMVIQNPRYQVTQFGKPVTLSCSQTLNHNVMYWYQQKSSQAPKLLFHYYDKDFNNEADTPDNFQSRRPNTSFCFLDIRSPGLGDTAMYLCATSRGDSNSNQPQHFGDGTRLSIL.

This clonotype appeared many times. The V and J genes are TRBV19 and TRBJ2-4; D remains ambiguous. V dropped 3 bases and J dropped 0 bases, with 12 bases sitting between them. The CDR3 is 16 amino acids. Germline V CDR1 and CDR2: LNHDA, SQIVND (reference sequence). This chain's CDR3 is CASSIPSLLAKNIQYF. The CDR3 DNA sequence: TGTGCCAGTAGTATCCCGAGCCTACTAGCCAAAAACATTCAGTACTTC.

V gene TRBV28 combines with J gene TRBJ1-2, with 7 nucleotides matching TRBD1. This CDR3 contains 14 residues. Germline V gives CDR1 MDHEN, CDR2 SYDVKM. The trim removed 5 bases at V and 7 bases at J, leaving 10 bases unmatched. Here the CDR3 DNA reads TGTGCCAGCAGTCCCGGGACAGCCTATTTTGGCTACACCTTC. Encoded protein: CASSPGTAYFGYTF.

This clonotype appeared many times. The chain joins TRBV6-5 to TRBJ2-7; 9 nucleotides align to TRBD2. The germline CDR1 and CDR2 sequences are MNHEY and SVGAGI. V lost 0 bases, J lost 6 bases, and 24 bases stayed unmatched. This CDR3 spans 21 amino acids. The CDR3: CASSYSDGDYGYLAGWGEQYF. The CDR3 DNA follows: TGTGCCAGCAGTTACTCTGATGGGGACTATGGTTACCTAGCGGGATGGGGCGAGCAGTACTTC.

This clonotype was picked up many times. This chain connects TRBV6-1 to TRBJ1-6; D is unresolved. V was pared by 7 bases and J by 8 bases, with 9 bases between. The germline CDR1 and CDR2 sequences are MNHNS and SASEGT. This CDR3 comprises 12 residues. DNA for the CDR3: TGTGCCAGCAAACAGACGGATTCACCCCTCCACTTT. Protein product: CASKQTDSPLHF.

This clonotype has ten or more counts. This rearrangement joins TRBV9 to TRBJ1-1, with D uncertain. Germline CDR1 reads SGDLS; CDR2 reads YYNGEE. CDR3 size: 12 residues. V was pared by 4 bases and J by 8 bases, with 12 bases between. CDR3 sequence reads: CASSRFDQEAFF. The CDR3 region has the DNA TGTGCCAGCAGCCGATTCGATCAGGAAGCTTTCTTT.

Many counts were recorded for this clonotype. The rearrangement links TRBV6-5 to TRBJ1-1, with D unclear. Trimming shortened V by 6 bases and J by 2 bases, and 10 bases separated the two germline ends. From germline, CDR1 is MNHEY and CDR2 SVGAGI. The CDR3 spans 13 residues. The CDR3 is CASRTNRNTEAFF. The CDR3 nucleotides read TGTGCCAGCAGGACAAACAGAAACACTGAAGCTTTCTTT.

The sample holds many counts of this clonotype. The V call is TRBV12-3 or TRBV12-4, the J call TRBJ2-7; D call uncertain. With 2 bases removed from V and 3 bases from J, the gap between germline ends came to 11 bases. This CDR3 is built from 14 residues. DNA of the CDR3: TGTGCCAGCAGTTTATCAGGCTTAATCTACGAGCAGTACTTC. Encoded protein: CASSLSGLIYEQYF.

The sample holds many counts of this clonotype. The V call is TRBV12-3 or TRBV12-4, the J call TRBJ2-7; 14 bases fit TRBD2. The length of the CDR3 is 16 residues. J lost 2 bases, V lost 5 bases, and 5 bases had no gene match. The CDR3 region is CASSPGTSGGTYEQYF. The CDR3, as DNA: TGTGCCAGCAGTCCCGGGACTAGCGGGGGAACCTACGAGCAGTACTTC.

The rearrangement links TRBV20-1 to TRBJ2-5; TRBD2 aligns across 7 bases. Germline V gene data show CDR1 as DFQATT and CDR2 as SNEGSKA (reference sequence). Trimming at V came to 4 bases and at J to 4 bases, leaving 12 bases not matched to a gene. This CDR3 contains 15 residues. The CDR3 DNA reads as TGCAGTGCTAAGGAGGTGGGAGGGACGTTAGAGACCCAGTACTTC. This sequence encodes CSAKEVGGTLETQYF.

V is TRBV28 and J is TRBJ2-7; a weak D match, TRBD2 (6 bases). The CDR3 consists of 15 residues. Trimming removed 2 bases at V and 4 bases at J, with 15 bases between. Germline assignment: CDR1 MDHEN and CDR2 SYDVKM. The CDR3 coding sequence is TGTGCCAGCAGTTTAGTAGGGCTAGCGTCATACGAGCAGTACTTC. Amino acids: CASSLVGLASYEQYF. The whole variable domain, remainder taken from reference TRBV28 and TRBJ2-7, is DVKVTQSSRYLVKRTGEKVFLECVQDMDHENMFWYRQDPGLGLRLIYFSYDVKMKEKGDIPEGYSVSREKKERFSLILESASTNQTSMYLCASSLVGLASYEQYFGPGTRLTVT.